This T cell receptor (beta chain) appears in the sequencing data of a study of shared clonotypes between healthy human individuals. Whole-study context: CD4 naive and CD4 memory each took three plates per donor, while CD8 naive took two and CD8 memory one. Overall study findings and caveats: Donor scarcity curtailed the genetic and exposure-history diversity represented herein.

CD45RO negativity and positive selection for CCR7 defined naive CD8 cells, a population that excluded terminally differentiated effector memory CD45RA+ cells. Everyone who donated was a Caucasian adult who lived in Nashville, Tennessee. For each subset, genomic DNA was distributed in equal portions over several immunoSEQ plates. Sequenced by immunoSEQ multiplex PCR; TCRdb stores in-frame clones only, minus some. The data show some 600,000 clones, 95% to 96% seen once. Per the germline V gene, CDR1 is WSHSY and CDR2 is SAAADI. Trimming removed 3 bases from V and 0 bases from J; junction bases left unmatched: 6. The CDR3 has 16 amino acids. About this clone itself: The antigen is unknown.

Sample: naive CD8+ T cells sorted from blood. V and J are TRBV10-2 and TRBJ2-5, with TRBD1 matching over 8 bases. This clonotype was sampled from a young woman in good health. The CDR3 loop reads CASSDGQGIYQETQYF. The CDR3 DNA reads TGCGCCAGCAGTGACGGACAGGGAATTTACCAAGAGACCCAGTACTTC.